This T cell receptor (beta chain) emerged from a study of vaccination effects on CD4 cells after COVID-19. At the level of the study: Two convalescent pre-vaccine samples were taken 142 and 148 days post-diagnosis.

Study-wide results and caveats: Clones induced by infection and by vaccine showed marked clonal contraction late after vaccination.

Worth noting for this clone: Its antigen is not known.

Clones were sequenced by immunoSEQ multiplex PCR, and TCRdb holds only the in-frame ones, with some missing. In the table there are approximately 50,000 clones, 76% of which are singletons. CD4+ T cell isolation took place after approximately 11 days of culture. On days 3 and 7, fresh IL-2 medium replaced half the medium. The CDR3 is made up of 17 amino acids. CDR1 is MNHEY and CDR2 is SMNVEV in the germline V gene (reference sequence). V was trimmed by 5 bases and J by 4 bases, leaving 20 bases between them. The chain combines TRBV27 with TRBJ2-2; tentatively, D is TRBD2 (7 bases). This TCR was sampled from a human donor who had a prior SARS-CoV-2 infection. The specimen was CD4+ T cells from PBMCs cultured without peptide, collected before COVID-19 vaccination. The CDR3 nucleotides are TGTGCCAGCAGTCCCCTCGGGGGGCAGTGGGGCACCGGGGAGCTGTTTTTT. This encodes CASSPLGGQWGTGELFF.